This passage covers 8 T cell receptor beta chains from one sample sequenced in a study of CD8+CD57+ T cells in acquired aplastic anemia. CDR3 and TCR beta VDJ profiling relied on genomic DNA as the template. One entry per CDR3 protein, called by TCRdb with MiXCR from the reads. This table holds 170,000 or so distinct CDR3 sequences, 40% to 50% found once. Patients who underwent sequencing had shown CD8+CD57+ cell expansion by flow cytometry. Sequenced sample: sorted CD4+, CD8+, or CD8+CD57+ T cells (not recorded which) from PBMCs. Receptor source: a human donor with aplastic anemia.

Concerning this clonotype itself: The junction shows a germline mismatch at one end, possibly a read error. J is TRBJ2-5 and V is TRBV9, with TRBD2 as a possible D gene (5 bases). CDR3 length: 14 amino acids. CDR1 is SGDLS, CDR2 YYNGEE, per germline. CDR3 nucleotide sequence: TGTGCCAGCAGCGTAGGAGGGCACCAAGAGATCCAGTACTTC. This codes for CASSVGGHQEIQYF.

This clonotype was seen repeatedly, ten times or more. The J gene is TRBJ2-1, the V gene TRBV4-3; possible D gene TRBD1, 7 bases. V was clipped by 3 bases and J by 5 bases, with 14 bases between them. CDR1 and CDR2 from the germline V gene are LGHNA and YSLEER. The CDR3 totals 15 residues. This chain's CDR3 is CASSQGGQPNNEQFF. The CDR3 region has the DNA TGCGCCAGCAGCCAGGGGGGACAGCCCAACAATGAGCAGTTCTTC.

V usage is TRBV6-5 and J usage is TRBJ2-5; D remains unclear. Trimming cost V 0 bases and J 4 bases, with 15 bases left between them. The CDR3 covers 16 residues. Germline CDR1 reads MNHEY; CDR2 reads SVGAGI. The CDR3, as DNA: TGTGCCAGCAGTTACTCGACGTCTAGGGTTGGAGAGACCCAGTACTTC. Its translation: CASSYSTSRVGETQYF.

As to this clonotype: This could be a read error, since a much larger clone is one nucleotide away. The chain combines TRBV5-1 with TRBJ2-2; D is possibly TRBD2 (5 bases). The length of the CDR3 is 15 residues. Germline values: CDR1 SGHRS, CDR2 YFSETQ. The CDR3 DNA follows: TGCGCCAGCAGAAGATTTAGCGATCGTCACGGGGTGCTGTTTTTT. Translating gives CASRRFSDRHGVLFF.

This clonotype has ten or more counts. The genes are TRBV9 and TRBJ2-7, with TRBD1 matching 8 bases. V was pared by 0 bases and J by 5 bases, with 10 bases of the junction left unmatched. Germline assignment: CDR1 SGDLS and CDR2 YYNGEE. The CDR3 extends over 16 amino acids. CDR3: CASSVEAGGHWDEQYF. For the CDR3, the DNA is TGTGCCAGCAGCGTAGAAGCAGGGGGCCATTGGGACGAGCAGTACTTC.

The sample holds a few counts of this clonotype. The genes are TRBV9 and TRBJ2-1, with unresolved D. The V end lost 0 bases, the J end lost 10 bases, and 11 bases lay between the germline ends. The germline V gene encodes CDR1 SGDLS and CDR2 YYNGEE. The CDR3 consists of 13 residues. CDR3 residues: CASSVGTTKEQFF. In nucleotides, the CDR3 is TGTGCCAGCAGCGTAGGCACAACAAAGGAGCAGTTCTTC.

CDR3 region: CATSRDWNSPLHF. CDR3 DNA sequence: TGTGCCACCAGCAGAGATTGGAATTCACCCCTCCACTTT. The rearrangement links TRBV15 to TRBJ1-6, with no clear D. The germline V gene has CDR1 LNHNV and CDR2 YYDKDF (reference sequence). The CDR3 totals 13 residues. The V end lost 0 bases, the J end lost 7 bases, and 4 bases lay between the germline ends.

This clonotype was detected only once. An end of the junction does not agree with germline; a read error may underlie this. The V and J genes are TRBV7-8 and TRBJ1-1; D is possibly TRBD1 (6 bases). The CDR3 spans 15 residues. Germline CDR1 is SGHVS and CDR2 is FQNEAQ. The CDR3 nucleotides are TGTGCCAGCAGCTTAATTAGGGGGGGGAACGCTGAAGCTTTCTTT. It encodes CASSLIRGGNAEAFF.